This T cell receptor (beta chain) was profiled in a study of blood T cell repertoires in COVID-19. Methods used by the authors: It was from reference gene primer amplification that nucleated cell counts were estimated. TCRdb keeps only in-frame clones here, not all; method: immunoSEQ multiplex PCR. V and J calls and clone size are copied from that table; D and trimming were computed from the DNA. The data contain about 54,000 clones, around 83% of them singletons. This CDR3 is built from 15 residues. CDR1 is SEHNR and CDR2 is FQNEAQ in the germline V gene (reference sequence). V shed 5 bases and J 5 bases; nucleotides not matched to a gene: 9.

This chain connects TRBV7-9 to TRBJ2-1; 7 nucleotides line up with TRBD1. This TCR came from a woman aged 55-70 years with acute or convalescent COVID-19. The sequenced sample consisted of peripheral blood. CDR3 DNA: TGTGCCAGCAGCAATCGACAGGGCATGAACAATGAGCAGTTCTTC. Translating gives CASSNRQGMNNEQFF.